One and the same sample provided the 23 T cell receptor beta chains below, sequenced in a study of cytomegalovirus exposure and HLA in healthy donors. PCR was performed using 60 Vbeta and 13 Jbeta primers. Assay used: immunoSEQ multiplex PCR; TCRdb lists only in-frame clones, some missing. Among around 200,000 clones listed, 60% to 85% were seen once. Sequenced: PBMCs. These receptor sequences come from a male donor in good health and CMV-seronegative.

This chain connects TRBV6-5 to TRBJ1-5, with a tentative D call TRBD1 (6 bases). Germline CDR1 is MNHEY and CDR2 is SVGAGI. V was cut by 6 bases and J by 0 bases, with 12 bases left in between. This CDR3 has 15 residues. CDR3 nucleotide sequence: TGTGCCAGCAGATTACAGGGTAATAGCAATCAGCCCCAGCATTTT. This encodes CASRLQGNSNQPQHF.

The chain has TRBV4-1 and TRBJ1-5; unclear D gene. This CDR3 spans 15 amino acids. V lost 0 bases to trimming and J lost 5 bases, with 11 bases between them. Germline values: CDR1 MGHRA, CDR2 YSYEKL. The CDR3 DNA is TGCGCCAGCAGCCAAGATGGGCCACCCGATCAGCCCCAGCATTTT. Protein: CASSQDGPPDQPQHF.

This rearrangement joins TRBV30 to TRBJ1-2; D gene ambiguous. The V gene lost 3 bases and the J gene lost 14 bases, with 19 bases spanning the gap. CDR3 length: 12 amino acids. Germline loops: CDR1 GTSNPN, CDR2 SVGIG (reference sequence). The CDR3 region is CAWSPTAARWTF. CDR3 sequence (DNA): TGTGCCTGGAGCCCTACCGCGGCCCGCTGGACCTTC.

The chain carries TRBV7-8 and TRBJ2-3; D unclear. Per germline, CDR1 SGHVS and CDR2 FQNEAQ. Trimming removed 5 bases from V and 4 bases from J, with 19 bases in between. This CDR3 contains 16 residues. The CDR3: CASSMTYGSRADTQYF. CDR3 sequence (DNA): TGTGCCAGCAGCATGACGTACGGTAGTCGGGCAGATACGCAGTATTTT.

The V and J genes are TRBV11-2 and TRBJ2-1, with D possibly matching TRBD2 (6 bases). Trimming removed 1 base from V and 9 bases from J, with 13 bases in between. CDR3 length: 14 amino acids. Per the germline V gene, CDR1 is SGHAT and CDR2 is FQNNGV. The CDR3, as DNA: TGTGCCAGCAGCTTAGCAGTGGAGGGGTTTGAGCAGTTCTTC. Protein: CASSLAVEGFEQFF.

The gene calls are TRBV9 and TRBJ1-3; D is undetermined. The V gene's germline CDR1 is SGDLS and CDR2 YYNGEE. Trimming removed 0 bases from V and 0 bases from J, with 10 bases in between. The CDR3 is 16 residues long. The chain's CDR3 is CASSVAHRSSGNTIYF. The CDR3 nucleotides read TGTGCCAGCAGCGTAGCGCACAGATCCTCTGGAAACACCATATATTTT.

The chain has TRBV7-2 and TRBJ2-3, with 10 bases matching TRBD2. Germline V gene data show CDR1 as SGHTA and CDR2 as FQGNSA. This CDR3 has 17 amino acids. The junction had 14 bases not matched to a gene; V was cut back by 1 base and J by 10 bases. Written as DNA, the CDR3 is TGTGCCAGCAGCTTAGATCGAGCGGGAGGGCCGATAAGAGCGCAGTATTTT. Translating it yields CASSLDRAGGPIRAQYF.

The genes are TRBV28 and TRBJ2-7; 7 nucleotides line up with TRBD2. The junction had 9 bases not matched to a gene; V was cut back by 5 bases and J by 5 bases. The CDR3 length is 14 residues. The germline V gene has CDR1 MDHEN and CDR2 SYDVKM. In DNA, the CDR3 is TGTGCCAGCAGTCCCGTGGCGGGAGCCCACGAGCAGTACTTC. It yields the protein CASSPVAGAHEQYF.

The chain employs TRBV30 and TRBJ2-7; D gene uncertain. V was clipped by 3 bases and J by 3 bases, with 6 bases between them. This CDR3 spans 11 amino acids. Germline V gives CDR1 GTSNPN, CDR2 SVGIG (reference sequence). For the CDR3, the DNA is TGTGCCTGGAGCGACAACTACGAGCAGTACTTC. Its translation is CAWSDNYEQYF.

This chain joins TRBV11-2 and TRBJ2-5, with D hard to call. The CDR3 runs 11 residues. The V and J ends lost 4 bases and 9 bases respectively, with 9 bases between them. Looked up from germline, CDR1 is SGHAT and CDR2 is FQNNGV. The CDR3 is CASSSVGPQYF. Written as DNA, the CDR3 is TGTGCCAGCAGCTCGGTTGGGCCCCAGTACTTC. The whole variable domain, filled in from reference TRBV11-2 and TRBJ2-5, reads EAGVAQSPRYKIIEKRQSVAFWCNPISGHATLYWYQQILGQGPKLLIQFQNNGVVDDSQLPKDRFSAERLKGVDSTLKIQPAKLEDSAVYLCASSSVGPQYFGPGTRLLVL.

This chain uses TRBV5-4 with TRBJ2-6, with no clear D. There are 15 residues in the CDR3. V was cut by 0 bases and J by 0 bases, with 4 bases left in between. CDR1 SGHNT and CDR2 YYREEE come from the germline V gene (reference sequence). The CDR3 DNA reads TGTGCCAGCAGCTTGGCTCTCTCTGGGGCCAACGTCCTGACTTTC. It encodes CASSLALSGANVLTF.

The CDR3 is CASSSSLGLDYEQYF. The CDR3 bases are TGTGCCAGCAGTTCCTCCTTGGGACTGGACTACGAGCAGTACTTC. The chain couples TRBV28 to TRBJ2-5, with D tentatively TRBD2 (6 bases). The J call may be faulty, since TRBJ2-7 better matches the DNA end. This CDR3 contains 15 residues. Germline V gene sequence: CDR1 MDHEN, CDR2 SYDVKM.

This chain links TRBV29-1 with TRBJ2-3, with unresolved D. This CDR3 contains 14 residues. With 2 bases removed from V and 0 bases from J, the gap between germline ends came to 9 bases. From germline, CDR1 is SQVTM and CDR2 ANQGSEA. The DNA of the CDR3 is TGCAGCGTTGAAAAAGCGCGTAGCACAGATACGCAGTATTTT. It translates to CSVEKARSTDTQYF.

The V gene is TRBV27, the J gene TRBJ2-1, with 7 bases identical to TRBD2. J was trimmed by 2 bases and V by 4 bases; bases with no gene match: 8. The CDR3 has 16 amino acids. In germline, CDR1 is MNHEY, CDR2 SMNVEV (reference sequence). CDR3 coding DNA: TGTGCCAGCAGTTCCCTGCGGGAGTTCACCTACAATGAGCAGTTCTTC. Encoded protein: CASSSLREFTYNEQFF.

The chain uses TRBV27 and TRBJ1-5; 7 positions agree with TRBD1. J gave up 7 bases and V 6 bases, and 9 bases lay outside the gene matches. The CDR3 is 14 residues long. CDR1 and CDR2 from the germline V gene are MNHEY and SMNVEV (reference sequence). The DNA for the CDR3 is TGTGCCAGCAGCCCGGCCCCACAGGGGCAGCCCCAGCATTTT. This codes for CASSPAPQGQPQHF.

The chain links TRBV5-4 to TRBJ2-1; possibly TRBD2 for D (7 bases). The V end lost 0 bases, the J end lost 7 bases, and 14 bases lay between the germline ends. The germline gives CDR1 SGHNT, CDR2 YYREEE (reference sequence). This CDR3 has 15 residues. The CDR3 nucleotides read TGTGCCAGCAGCTTGGGGGCGGGGGCCGGGAATGAGCAGTTCTTC. It codes for CASSLGAGAGNEQFF.

The chain has TRBV6-5 and TRBJ2-7; 10 bases fit TRBD2. CDR1 MNHEY and CDR2 SVGAGI come from the germline V gene. The V and J ends lost 5 bases and 3 bases, in that order; junction bases with no gene match: 4. The CDR3 sequence is 14 residues long. The CDR3: CASSRTSGYYEQYF. CDR3 DNA sequence: TGTGCCAGCAGTAGGACTAGCGGATACTACGAGCAGTACTTC.

CDR3 DNA sequence: TGTGCCAGCAGCACGGGACGGGGGACCTATGGCTACACCTTC. This gives the protein CASSTGRGTYGYTF. The chain employs TRBV5-4 and TRBJ1-2, with TRBD1 as a possible D gene (5 bases). V was shortened by 4 bases and J by 4 bases, with 14 bases between the two germline ends. The germline V gene encodes CDR1 SGHNT and CDR2 YYREEE (reference sequence). The CDR3 consists of 14 residues.

The V gene is TRBV28, the J gene TRBJ2-3, with TRBD2 identical over 11 bases. CDR1 and CDR2 (germline): MDHEN, SYDVKM. V shed 6 bases and J 11 bases; nucleotides not matched to a gene: 10. The CDR3 runs to 14 residues. For the CDR3, the DNA is TGTGCCAGCAGACTTAGCGGGAGGGCCTTCGGGCAGTATTTT. This encodes CASRLSGRAFGQYF.

This clone appeared once. Mismatch with germline at one junction end may stem from a read error. V is TRBV29-1 and J is TRBJ1-2; 8 nucleotides line up with TRBD1. This CDR3 is 11 amino acids long. The germline V gene encodes CDR1 SQVTM and CDR2 ANQGSEA. The CDR3 loop is CSVEGPGQVPF. The CDR3 DNA reads TGCAGCGTTGAAGGGCCGGGACAGGTTCCTTTC.

The chain joins TRBV27 to TRBJ1-2, with TRBD1 matching 7 bases. J was trimmed by 10 bases and V by 2 bases; bases with no gene match: 7. Germline CDR1 reads MNHEY; CDR2 reads SMNVEV (reference sequence). The CDR3 totals 13 residues. Here the CDR3 reads CASSLGGKGAYTF. In DNA, the CDR3 is TGTGCCAGCAGTTTAGGTGGTAAGGGGGCCTACACCTTC.

This chain links TRBV2 with TRBJ2-5, with D perhaps TRBD2 (6 bases). V lost 8 bases and J 7 bases, leaving 20 bases between the germline ends. This CDR3 spans 14 amino acids. CDR1 SNHLY and CDR2 FYNNEI come from the germline V gene. The CDR3 here is CASAGTGGIGTQYF. As DNA, the CDR3 is TGTGCCAGCGCAGGGACTGGTGGGATTGGGACCCAGTACTTC.

This clone was found once. The genes are TRBV29-1 and TRBJ2-7; 8 nucleotides align to TRBD2. J lost 3 bases, V lost 4 bases, and 2 bases had no gene match. The length of the CDR3 is 12 residues. Germline assignment: CDR1 SQVTM and CDR2 ANQGSEA. In DNA form, the CDR3 reads TGCAGCGTTGGGGCGGGAGGCTACGAGCAGTACTTC. Its protein is CSVGAGGYEQYF.